Below, 2 T cell receptor beta chains from the same sample are listed, as sequenced in a study of blood T cell repertoires in COVID-19. The table came from immunoSEQ multiplex PCR; TCRdb's copy has only in-frame clones and leaves some out. In the table there are around 380,000 clones, more than 75% of which are singletons. The sample taken for sequencing was peripheral blood. The receptors come from a human donor with acute or convalescent COVID-19. The donor label of this sample is uncertain.

This sequence joins TRBV27 and TRBJ1-2; TRBD1 aligns across 10 bases. This CDR3 comprises 15 residues. The germline V gene has CDR1 MNHEY and CDR2 SMNVEV (reference sequence). V gave up 2 bases and J gave up 4 bases; unmatched junction bases: 4. The CDR3 DNA reads TGTGCCAGCAGTTTAGGGGGACAGGGGCTCTATGGCTACACCTTC. Translation: CASSLGGQGLYGYTF.

The chain recombines TRBV6-4 with TRBJ1-1; no clear D. V shed 6 bases and J shed 0 bases, with 14 bases lying between them. The CDR3 covers 15 residues. Germline assignment: CDR1 MRHNA and CDR2 SNTAGT. The chain's CDR3 is CASSQEPLVNTEAFF. CDR3 nucleotide sequence: TGTGCCAGCAGCCAAGAGCCCCTAGTGAACACTGAAGCTTTCTTT.